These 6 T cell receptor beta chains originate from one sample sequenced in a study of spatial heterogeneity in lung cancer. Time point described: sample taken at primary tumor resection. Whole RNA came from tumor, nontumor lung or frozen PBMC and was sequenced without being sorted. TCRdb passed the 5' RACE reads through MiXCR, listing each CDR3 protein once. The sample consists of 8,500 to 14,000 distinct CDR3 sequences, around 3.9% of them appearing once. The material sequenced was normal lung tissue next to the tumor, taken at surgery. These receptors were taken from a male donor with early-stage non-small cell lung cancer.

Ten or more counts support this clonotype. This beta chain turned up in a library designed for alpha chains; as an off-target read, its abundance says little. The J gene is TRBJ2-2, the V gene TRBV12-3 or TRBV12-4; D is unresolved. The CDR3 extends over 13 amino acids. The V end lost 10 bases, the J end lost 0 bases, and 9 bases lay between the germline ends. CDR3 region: CATCIANTGELFF. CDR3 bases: TGTGCCACCTGCATAGCGAACACCGGGGAGCTGTTTTTT.

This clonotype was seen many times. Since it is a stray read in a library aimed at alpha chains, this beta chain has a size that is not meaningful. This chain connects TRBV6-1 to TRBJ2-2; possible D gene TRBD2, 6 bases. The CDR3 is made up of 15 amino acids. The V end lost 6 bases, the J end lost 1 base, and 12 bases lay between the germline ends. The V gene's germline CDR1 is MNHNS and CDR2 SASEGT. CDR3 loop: CASRVPGRNTGELFF. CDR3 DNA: TGTGCCAGCAGAGTACCCGGGAGGAACACCGGGGAGCTGTTTTTT.

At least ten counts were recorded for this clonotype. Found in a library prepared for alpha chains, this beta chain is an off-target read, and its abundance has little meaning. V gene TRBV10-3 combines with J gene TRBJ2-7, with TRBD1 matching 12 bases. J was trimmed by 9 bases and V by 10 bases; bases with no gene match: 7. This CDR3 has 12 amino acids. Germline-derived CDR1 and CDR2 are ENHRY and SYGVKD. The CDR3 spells CATSGTGGLQYF. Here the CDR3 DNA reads TGTGCCACCTCCGGGACAGGGGGCCTGCAGTACTTC.

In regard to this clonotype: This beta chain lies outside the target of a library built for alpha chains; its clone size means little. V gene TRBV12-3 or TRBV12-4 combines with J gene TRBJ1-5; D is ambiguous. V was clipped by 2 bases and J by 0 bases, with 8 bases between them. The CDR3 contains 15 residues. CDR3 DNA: TGTGCCAGCAGTTTATGGGGAAATAGCAATCAGCCCCAGCATTTT. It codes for CASSLWGNSNQPQHF.

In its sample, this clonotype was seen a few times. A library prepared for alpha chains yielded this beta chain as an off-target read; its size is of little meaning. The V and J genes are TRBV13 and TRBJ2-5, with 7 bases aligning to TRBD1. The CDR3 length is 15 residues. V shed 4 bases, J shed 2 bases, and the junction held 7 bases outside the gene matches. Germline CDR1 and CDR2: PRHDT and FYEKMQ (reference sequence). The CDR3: CASSSPGGTQETQYF. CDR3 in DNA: TGTGCCAGCAGCTCCCCAGGGGGTACGCAAGAGACCCAGTACTTC.

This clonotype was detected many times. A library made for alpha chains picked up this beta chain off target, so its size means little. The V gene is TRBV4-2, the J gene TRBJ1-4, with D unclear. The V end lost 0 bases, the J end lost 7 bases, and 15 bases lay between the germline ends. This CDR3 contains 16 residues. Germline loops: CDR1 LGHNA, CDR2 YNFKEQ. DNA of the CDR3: TGTGCCAGCAGCCAAGATGTTGGAGGGTATGGTGAAAAACTGTTTTTT. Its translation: CASSQDVGGYGEKLFF.